This entry lists 5 T cell receptor beta chains sequenced from one sample in a study of blood T cell repertoires in COVID-19 (TCRdb year 2020). Libraries were made using the immunoSEQ multiplex PCR assay. As stored in TCRdb, this immuneACCESS dataset retains in-frame rearrangements with V and J assigned. A fraction of the clones does not appear; measured against another copy, unresolved V genes explain less than half of the discrepancy, and the remainder lacks a known reason. This sample gives roughly 200,000 clones in total; more than 70% of them show up just once. The top ten hold less than 7.5% of the sample. The sample comprised peripheral blood. Receptor source: a middle-aged woman who had recovered from COVID-19.

The chain links TRBV18 to TRBJ2-7; TRBD1 agrees at 8 bases. The V segment lost 1 base and the J segment 3 bases; nucleotides outside the gene matches: 5. Germline V gives CDR1 KGHSH, CDR2 LQKENI. This CDR3 is built from 15 residues. The CDR3 region is CASSPLAGTGYEQYF. CDR3 nucleotide sequence: TGTGCCAGCTCACCACTTGCCGGGACAGGCTACGAGCAGTACTTC. The full variable domain, in which reference TRBV18 and TRBJ2-7 provide the parts outside the CDR3, is NAGVMQNPRHLVRRRGQEARLRCSPMKGHSHVYWYRQLPEEGLKFMVYLQKENIIDESGMPKERFSAEFPKEGPSILRIQQVVRGDSAAYFCASSPLAGTGYEQYFGPGTRLTVT.

This clone was detected a few times. The chain employs TRBV7-9 and TRBJ1-5; D unresolved. The CDR3 is 12 amino acids. CDR1 SEHNR and CDR2 FQNEAQ come from the germline V gene (reference sequence). Trimming removed 4 bases at V and 4 bases at J, with 5 bases between. CDR3: CASSSQNQPQHF. The CDR3 DNA follows: TGTGCCAGCAGCTCCCAAAATCAGCCCCAGCATTTT. Filled out from reference TRBV7-9 and TRBJ1-5, the complete variable domain reads DTGVSQNPRHKITKRGQNVTFRCDPISEHNRLYWYRQTLGQGPEFLTYFQNEAQLEKSRLLSDRFSAERPKGSFSTLEIQRTEQGDSAMYLCASSSQNQPQHFGDGTRLSIL.

This clone was detected only a few times. The chain couples TRBV15 to TRBJ2-2; D gene uncertain. V dropped 6 bases and J dropped 2 bases, with 7 bases sitting between them. Per the germline V gene, CDR1 is LNHNV and CDR2 is YYDKDF (reference sequence). The CDR3 spans 13 residues. In nucleotides, the CDR3 is TGTGCCACCAGAATTGGCAACACCGGGGAGCTGTTTTTT. Its translation: CATRIGNTGELFF.

This clone was recorded once. The chain has TRBV19 and TRBJ2-2, with no clear D. Germline V CDR1 and CDR2: LNHDA, SQIVND (reference sequence). Trimming stripped 1 base from V and 3 bases from J, with 15 bases between. The CDR3 has 17 residues. DNA of the CDR3: TGTGCCAGTAGTATAGTACGGCCGAACCTAGACACCGGGGAGCTGTTTTTT. Its protein product is CASSIVRPNLDTGELFF.

The chain uses TRBV10-3 and TRBJ1-1; no clear D gene. The germline V gene encodes CDR1 ENHRY and CDR2 SYGVKD. The CDR3 spans 12 residues. Trimming removed 8 bases at V and 4 bases at J, with 11 bases between. The CDR3 DNA reads TGTGCCATCCGGCAGGAGGGCACTGAAGCTTTCTTT. This encodes CAIRQEGTEAFF.